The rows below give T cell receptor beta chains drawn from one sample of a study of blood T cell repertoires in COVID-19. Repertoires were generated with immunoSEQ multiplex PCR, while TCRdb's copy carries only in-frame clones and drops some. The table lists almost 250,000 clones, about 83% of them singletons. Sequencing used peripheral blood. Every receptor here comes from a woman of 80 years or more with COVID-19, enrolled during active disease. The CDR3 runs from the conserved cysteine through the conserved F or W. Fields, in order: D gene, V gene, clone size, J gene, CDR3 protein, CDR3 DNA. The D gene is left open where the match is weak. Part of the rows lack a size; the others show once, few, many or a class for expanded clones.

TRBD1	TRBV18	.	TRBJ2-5	CASSLGTAFQETQYF	TGTGCCAGCTCACTGGGGACAGCCTTCCAAGAGACCCAGTACTTC
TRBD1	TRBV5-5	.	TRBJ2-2	CASSLYGTGNTGELFF	TGTGCCAGCAGCTTGTATGGGACAGGGAACACCGGGGAGCTGTTTTTT
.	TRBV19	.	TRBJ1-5	CASTVLQNNQPQHF	TGTGCCAGTACAGTATTACAGAATAATCAGCCCCAGCATTTT
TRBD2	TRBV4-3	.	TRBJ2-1	CASSQLAGSYNEQFF	TGCGCCAGCAGTCAACTAGCGGGGTCCTACAATGAGCAGTTCTTC
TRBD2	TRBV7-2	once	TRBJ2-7	CASSSLAGGYEQYF	TGTGCCAGCAGCTCACTAGCGGGGGGCTACGAGCAGTACTTC
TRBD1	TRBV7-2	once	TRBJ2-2	CASKTGTGGALGELFF	TGTGCCAGCAAAACCGGGACAGGGGGCGCTTTAGGGGAGCTGTTTTTT
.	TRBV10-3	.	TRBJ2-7	CAISGGPSPYEQYF	TGTGCCATCAGCGGGGGGCCTTCCCCCTACGAGCAGTACTTC
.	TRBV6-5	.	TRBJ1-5	CASSPGGGSNQPQHF	TGTGCCAGCAGCCCGGGGGGGGGTAGCAATCAGCCCCAGCATTTT
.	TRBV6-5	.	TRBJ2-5	CAHGTSYRVVQTQYF	TGTGCCCACGGAACCTCATACCGGGTCGTACAGACCCAGTACTTC
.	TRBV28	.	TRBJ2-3	CASSPRDTQYF	TGTGCCAGCAGTCCCAGGGATACGCAGTATTTT
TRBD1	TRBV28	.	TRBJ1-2	CASSFKDRVSYGYTF	TGTGCCAGCAGTTTTAAGGACAGGGTCAGCTATGGCTACACCTTC
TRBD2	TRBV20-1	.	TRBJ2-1	CSASPRLAGGYNEQFF	TGCAGTGCTAGTCCGCGTCTAGCGGGGGGGTACAATGAGCAGTTCTTC
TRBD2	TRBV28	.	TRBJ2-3	CASSAPGGDTQYF	TGTGCCAGCAGTGCTCCGGGGGGAGATACGCAGTATTTT
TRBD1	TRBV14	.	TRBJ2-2	CASSWGQGLGELFF	TGTGCCAGCAGCTGGGGACAGGGCCTCGGGGAGCTGTTTTTT
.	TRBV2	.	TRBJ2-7	CASSEPHSYEQYF	TGTGCCAGCAGTGAGCCCCACAGTTACGAGCAGTACTTC
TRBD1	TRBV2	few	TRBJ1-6	CASNGQGVGNSPLHF	TGTGCCAGCAACGGCCAGGGGGTTGGCAATTCACCCCTCCACTTT